These 14 T cell receptor beta chains share one sample of origin, sequenced in a study of tumor-infiltrating lymphocytes in primary liver carcinoma. Germline DNA was extracted too, while blood RNA derived from unsorted whole blood. TCR beta cDNA was made from 450 to 550 ng total RNA with a constant-region primer. TCR beta libraries came from three nested multiplex PCR rounds using slightly modified ARM-PCR. A C-beta reverse primer was combined with TRBV1-TRBV30 forward primers in the first two PCR rounds, and each round had around 10 cycles. In TCRdb, the multiplex PCR reads were re-called with MiXCR into one record per CDR3 protein. This table has 310,000 or so distinct CDR3 sequences, approximately 65% appearing once. Sequencing input: peripheral blood. Receptors originate from a man aged 35-49 years with primary liver carcinoma and hepatitis B virus infection.

Concerning this clonotype itself: This could be a read error, since a much larger clone is one nucleotide away. V is TRBV10-3 and J is TRBJ2-1, with 10 bases fitting TRBD1. Germline CDR1 and CDR2: ENHRY and SYGVKD. CDR3 size: 15 residues. This CDR3 reads CAISNGTGAYSEQFF. CDR3 in DNA: TGTGCCATCAGTAACGGGACAGGGGCCTACAGTGAGCAGTTCTTC.

Details on this clonotype: A read error may produce the germline difference seen at one junction end. The DNA of the CDR3 is TGTGCCAGCAGGGGGACAGGGGTCGCCCCCGAGGAGCTATTTTTT. As protein: CASRGTGVAPEELFF. V gene TRBV6-2 or TRBV6-3 combines with J gene TRBJ2-2; 10 bases agree with TRBD1. Germline V gene data show CDR1 as MNHEY and CDR2 as SVGEGT. The CDR3 contains 15 residues.

This clonotype was picked up a small number of times. In nucleotides, the CDR3 is TGCGCCAGCAGACTCTTCCAAGAGACCCAGTACTTC. Amino acids: CASRLFQETQYF. The genes are TRBV5-1 and TRBJ2-5, with D unresolved. V dropped 5 bases and J dropped 1 base, with 6 bases sitting between them. Germline V gene sequence: CDR1 SGHRS, CDR2 YFSETQ. The CDR3 runs 12 residues.

This clonotype was observed at least ten times. V gene TRBV6-6 combines with J gene TRBJ1-1; 7 bases are a match to TRBD1. The CDR3 spans 15 residues. The trim removed 2 bases at V and 1 base at J, leaving 4 bases unmatched. In germline, CDR1 is MNHNY, CDR2 SVGAGI (reference sequence). The CDR3 protein is CASSYQGDGNTEAFF. For the CDR3, the DNA is TGTGCCAGCAGTTACCAGGGGGACGGGAACACTGAAGCTTTCTTT.

This sequence joins TRBV5-6 and TRBJ2-5; the match to TRBD2 covers 7 bases. This CDR3 contains 14 residues. The trim removed 6 bases at V and 2 bases at J, leaving 7 bases unmatched. Germline CDR1 reads SGHDT; CDR2 reads YYEEEE. CDR3 DNA sequence: TGTGCCAGCAACTTCGGACTAGGGCAAGAGACCCAGTACTTC. This encodes CASNFGLGQETQYF.

With respect to this clonotype: The junction and the germline gene differ at one end; a read error may be behind it. The chain carries TRBV4-3 and TRBJ2-7; D is unclear. Per germline, CDR1 LGHNA and CDR2 YSLEER. This CDR3 contains 14 residues. The CDR3 nucleotides are TGCGCCAGTAGCCAAGGACGGTCATCCTACGAGCAGTACTTC. This encodes CASSQGRSSYEQYF.

A word on this clonotype: Possible read error: a much larger clone is one base away. The chain has TRBV6-5 and TRBJ2-3; a possible D gene is TRBD1 (5 bases). The DNA end lines up better with TRBJ1-5; the J call may be wrong. CDR1 is MNHEY and CDR2 is SVGAGI in the germline V gene. The CDR3 extends over 16 amino acids. The CDR3 loop reads CASSPRGWGSTDTQHF. CDR3 in DNA: TGTGCCAGCAGCCCGAGGGGATGGGGGTCGACAGATACGCAGCATTTT.

This clonotype was found many times. The chain links TRBV11-2 to TRBJ2-7; D could derive from TRBD1 or TRBD2 (5 bases each). The germline CDR1 and CDR2 sequences are SGHAT and FQNNGV. V was cut by 5 bases and J by 0 bases, with 17 bases left in between. This CDR3 has 16 amino acids. The DNA of the CDR3 is TGTGCCAGCAGCCCCGGGGTGGGCAGGGACTCCTACGAGCAGTACTTC. It specifies CASSPGVGRDSYEQYF. Full variable domain (remainder filled in from reference TRBV11-2 and TRBJ2-7): EAGVAQSPRYKIIEKRQSVAFWCNPISGHATLYWYQQILGQGPKLLIQFQNNGVVDDSQLPKDRFSAERLKGVDSTLKIQPAKLEDSAVYLCASSPGVGRDSYEQYFGPGTRLTVT.

This clonotype was observed many times. The genes are TRBV6-1 and TRBJ2-7; TRBD1 matches at 7 bases. Germline V gives CDR1 MNHNS, CDR2 SASEGT. Trimming took 7 bases from V and 4 from J; bases not matched to a gene: 13. The length of the CDR3 is 15 residues. CDR3 DNA sequence: TGTGCCAGCACACCGCAAGCGGACAGGCCATACGAGCAGTACTTC. It codes for CASTPQADRPYEQYF.

This clonotype was found once. An end of the junction does not agree with germline; a read error may underlie this. The chain joins TRBV7-9 to TRBJ2-5; a possible D gene is TRBD1 (6 bases). This CDR3 has 15 amino acids. CDR1 is SEHNR and CDR2 is FQNEAQ in the germline V gene (reference sequence). CDR3 in amino acids: CASSIRQAAGETRYF. As DNA, the CDR3 is TGTGCCAGCAGCATACGACAGGCGGCCGGGGAGACCCGGTACTTC.

This clonotype was observed a handful of times. A much larger clone sits a single nucleotide away, making a read error possible. This chain connects TRBV12-3 or TRBV12-4 to TRBJ1-5, with TRBD1 as a possible D gene (6 bases). The CDR3 loop spans 15 amino acids. The CDR3 nucleotides are TGTACCAGCAGTATGGGACATCTAAGCAATCAGCCCCAGCATTTT. This sequence encodes CTSSMGHLSNQPQHF.

As to this clonotype: At one end the junction does not follow the germline gene, possibly because of a read error. The chain carries TRBV6-2 or TRBV6-3 and TRBJ2-7; 8 bases match TRBD1. This CDR3 is built from 15 residues. CDR1 MNHEY and CDR2 SVGEGT come from the germline V gene. The CDR3 spells CDSSNPRTGIGEQYF. CDR3 in DNA: TGTGACAGCAGTAACCCCAGGACAGGGATCGGCGAGCAGTACTTC.

This clonotype was counted many times. The DNA for the CDR3 is TGTGCCAGCAACGGTAGCGGGAGACAGCAGTTCTTC. Its translation: CASNGSGRQQFF. The chain recombines TRBV12-3 or TRBV12-4 with TRBJ2-1, with 9 bases aligning to TRBD2. Unmatched junction bases numbered 6, after V lost 7 bases and J lost 11 bases. CDR3 length: 12 amino acids.

This chain connects TRBV21-1 to TRBJ2-5. TRBV21-1 is tagged as a pseudogene. The CDR3 contains 13 residues. This chain's CDR3 is CANSKALRETQYF. Written as DNA, the CDR3 is TGTGCCAACAGCAAAGCGCTTCGGGAGACCCAGTACTTC.